This T cell receptor (beta chain) was captured by sequencing in a study of T-cell reconstitution after alpha-beta-depleted transplantation in children. Study outcomes and limitations: Newly made T cells mostly supplied T-cell counts and diversity one year after transplant.

A single count supports this clonotype. Its matching antigen is unknown. Just one base apart from a much larger clone, this may be a read error. The TCRbeta library incorporated unique molecular identifiers. TCRdb re-called the PCR reads with MiXCR, one entry per CDR3 protein. Of 400,000 to 550,000 distinct CDR3 sequences in the sample, about 10% were seen once. Germline V CDR1 and CDR2: MNHEY, SVGEGT. The CDR3 spans 17 residues. The specimen was PBMCs, collected before TCRalphabeta/CD19-depleted stem cell transplant. The J gene is TRBJ2-7, the V gene TRBV6-2 or TRBV6-3, with D perhaps matching TRBD1 or TRBD2 (6 bases each). This clonotype was sampled from a child aged 2-15 years with inherited bone marrow failure, due to receive a stem cell transplant. CDR3 sequence reads: CASSNFVGGQTTYEKYF. In DNA form, the CDR3 reads TGTGCCAGCAGTAACTTCGTGGGAGGACAGACCACCTACGAGAAGTACTTC.